This T cell receptor (beta chain) was documented in a study of OX40 agonist ivuxolimab in advanced cancers. Study-wide background: Those treated in dose escalation had hepatocellular carcinoma, melanoma, renal cell cancer or head and neck cancer. Past anti-PD-1, anti-PD-L1 or anti-CTLA-4 therapy was accepted, and roughly 40% had received some.

The CDR3 totals 16 residues. CDR1 and CDR2 from the germline V gene are MGHRA and YSYEKL. V lost 2 bases and J 5 bases, leaving 18 bases between the germline ends. Some clones are missing from TCRdb's copy, which holds only in-frame ones; the method was immunoSEQ multiplex PCR. The top ten hold roughly 12% of the sample, which has about 55,000 clones, around 85% seen once. This sequence was found in an adult with an advanced solid tumor such as melanoma, head and neck, liver or kidney cancer. The chain carries TRBV4-1 and TRBJ2-5, with D tentatively TRBD2 (7 bases). The sequenced sample was CD4+ or CD8+ T cells sorted from blood, obtained in a trial of the OX40 agonist ivuxolimab. The DNA for the CDR3 is TGCGCCAGCAGCCAAAGTAGTGGGGGGGCCAGGGAGACCCAGTACTTC. It codes for CASSQSSGGARETQYF.